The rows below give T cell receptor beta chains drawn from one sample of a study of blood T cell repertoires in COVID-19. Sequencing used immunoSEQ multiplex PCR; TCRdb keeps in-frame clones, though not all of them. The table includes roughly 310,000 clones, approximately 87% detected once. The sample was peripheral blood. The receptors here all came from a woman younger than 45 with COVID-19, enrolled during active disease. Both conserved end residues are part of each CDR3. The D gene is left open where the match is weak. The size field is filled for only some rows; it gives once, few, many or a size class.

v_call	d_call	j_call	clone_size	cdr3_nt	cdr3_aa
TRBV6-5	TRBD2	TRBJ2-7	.	TGTGCCAGCAGCCAAAGTAGCGGGAGTTACGAGCAGTACTTC	CASSQSSGSYEQYF
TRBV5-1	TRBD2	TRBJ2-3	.	TGCGCCAGCAGACAACGTCCGGGGGAGGGTAGCACAGATACGCAGTATTTT	CASRQRPGEGSTDTQYF
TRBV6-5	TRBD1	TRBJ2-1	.	TGTGCCAGCAGCCAAGGGGGCGTTGGTTCTGGGGAGCAGTTCTTC	CASSQGGVGSGEQFF
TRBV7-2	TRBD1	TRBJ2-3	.	TGTGCCAGCAGCTTAGATTATTATGCAGGGGGTGAGTCAGATACGCAGTATTTT	CASSLDYYAGGESDTQYF
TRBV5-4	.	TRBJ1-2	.	TGTGCCAGCAGCTTGGCTTACAGGGACCCAAACTATGGCTACACCTTC	CASSLAYRDPNYGYTF
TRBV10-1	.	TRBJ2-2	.	TGCGCCAGCAGTGAGAGGAGAGGCGTCACCGGGGAGCTGTTTTTT	CASSERRGVTGELFF
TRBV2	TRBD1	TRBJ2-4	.	TGTGCCAGCATTCCCCCAGGGGGCGAACACATTCAGTACTTC	CASIPPGGEHIQYF
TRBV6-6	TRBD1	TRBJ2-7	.	TGTGCCAGCACCCCACGACAGGGGAACTCCTACGAGCAGTACTTC	CASTPRQGNSYEQYF
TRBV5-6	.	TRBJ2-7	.	TGTGCCAGCAGCTTGCTGCTCAAGGGGGAAAACGAGCAGTACTTC	CASSLLLKGENEQYF
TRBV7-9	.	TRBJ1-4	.	TGTGCCAGCAGCTTGAAGGAGTCTGGTGCCAGGGAATTGTTTTTT	CASSLKESGARELFF
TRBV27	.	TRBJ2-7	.	TGTGCCAGCAGTTTATCCCCGGACAGCTACGAGCAGTACTTC	CASSLSPDSYEQYF
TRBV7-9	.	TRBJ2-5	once	TGTGCCAGCAGCTTCCCACAGCAAGAGACCCAGTACTTC	CASSFPQQETQYF
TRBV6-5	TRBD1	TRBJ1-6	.	TGTGCCAGCAGTTCCTCGACAGGGAATAATTCACCCCTCCACTTT	CASSSSTGNNSPLHF
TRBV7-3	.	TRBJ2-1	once	TGTGCCAGCAGCTTCGTAAACAATGAGCAGTTCTTC	CASSFVNNEQFF
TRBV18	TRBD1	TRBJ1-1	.	TGTGCCAGCTCACCAGCCGGGACAGGGGGCACGAACACTGAAGCTTTCTTT	CASSPAGTGGTNTEAFF